Presented here are 29 T cell receptor beta chains from one specimen sequenced in a study of blood T cell repertoires in COVID-19. TCRdb's table, derived via immunoSEQ multiplex PCR, lists solely in-frame clones and lacks some. The table includes under 350,000 clones, around 82% detected once. The sample comprised peripheral blood. These receptors all come from a woman in her fifties or sixties who had recovered from COVID-19.

The chain has TRBV3-1 (or the pseudogene TRBV3-2) and TRBJ2-2; 8 positions match TRBD1. CDR1 is LGHDT and CDR2 is YNNKEL in the germline V gene (reference sequence). The CDR3 covers 15 residues. V lost 4 bases and J lost 1; bases outside the gene matches: 2. The CDR3 sequence: CASSRDRGNTGELFF. The CDR3 coding sequence is TGTGCCAGCAGCCGAGACAGGGGGAACACCGGGGAGCTGTTTTTT.

The CDR3 loop is CASSADTGGRETQYF. The CDR3 DNA is TGTGCCAGCAGTGCCGACACAGGGGGCAGGGAGACCCAGTACTTC. V is TRBV28 and J is TRBJ2-5; 9 bases match TRBD1. Unmatched junction bases numbered 9, after V lost 5 bases and J lost 5 bases. This CDR3 region has 15 residues. CDR1 and CDR2 from the germline V gene are MDHEN and SYDVKM.

This chain links TRBV29-1 with TRBJ1-1; the D is unclear. This CDR3 has 13 residues. Trimming left V 0 bases short and J 1 base short, with 6 bases between. Germline V gives CDR1 SQVTM, CDR2 ANQGSEA. CDR3 nucleotides: TGCAGCGTTGAAGAGCACGGGAACACTGAAGCTTTCTTT. It yields the protein CSVEEHGNTEAFF.

This clone was counted between two and nine times. The rearrangement links TRBV4-1 to TRBJ2-1; the match to TRBD1 covers 7 bases. The length of the CDR3 is 17 residues. With 4 bases clipped from V and 8 bases from J, the junction kept 17 bases outside the gene matches. CDR1 and CDR2 from the germline V gene are MGHRA and YSYEKL. This CDR3 is CASSLRTGKATHDEQFF. The DNA of the CDR3 is TGCGCCAGCAGCCTCCGGACAGGAAAGGCCACACACGATGAGCAGTTCTTC.

The V call is TRBV4-1, the J call TRBJ2-1; D gene uncertain. This CDR3 spans 16 amino acids. Trimming took off 0 bases at V and 3 bases at J, with 12 bases between the two ends. Per germline, CDR1 MGHRA and CDR2 YSYEKL. Here the CDR3 reads CASSQDSWSDYNEQFF. In DNA form, the CDR3 reads TGCGCCAGCAGCCAAGATTCGTGGAGCGACTACAATGAGCAGTTCTTC.

The V call is TRBV28, the J call TRBJ1-2, with 8 bases lining up with TRBD1. The CDR3 is 15 amino acids. Looked up from germline, CDR1 is MDHEN and CDR2 is SYDVKM. J gave up 8 bases and V 5 bases, and 13 bases lay outside the gene matches. This chain's CDR3 is CASSPADRERSGYTF. The CDR3 coding sequence is TGTGCCAGCAGTCCGGCGGACAGGGAAAGGTCCGGCTACACCTTC.

The genes are TRBV19 and TRBJ2-5; maybe TRBD2 (5 bases). Trimming cost V 5 bases and J 6 bases, with 16 bases left between them. The length of the CDR3 is 14 residues. CDR1 and CDR2 (germline): LNHDA, SQIVND (reference sequence). In nucleotides, the CDR3 is TGTGCCAGTAGTCAGGACTTCCCTGTGAAGACCCAGTACTTC. This encodes CASSQDFPVKTQYF.

The rearrangement links TRBV28 to TRBJ1-2; D remains ambiguous. This CDR3 spans 12 amino acids. The germline V gene has CDR1 MDHEN and CDR2 SYDVKM. Trimming left V 4 bases short and J 8 bases short, with 11 bases between. CDR3 sequence reads: CASSSLLGGYTF. In DNA, the CDR3 is TGTGCCAGCAGTTCTCTCCTAGGAGGCTACACCTTC.

The V and J genes are TRBV2 and TRBJ1-5, with a weak D call TRBD1 (5 bases). V lost 5 bases and J lost 4, with 6 bases in between. The CDR3 is 12 amino acids. CDR1 is SNHLY, CDR2 FYNNEI, per germline. The CDR3 is CASSSGNQPQHF. The DNA for the CDR3 is TGTGCCAGCAGTTCAGGGAATCAGCCCCAGCATTTT.

J is TRBJ1-6 and V is TRBV11-2; maybe TRBD1 (5 bases). The CDR3 covers 14 residues. Germline-derived CDR1 and CDR2 are SGHAT and FQNNGV. The ends were cut back, 5 bases at V and 9 bases at J, with 14 bases in the middle. In DNA, the CDR3 is TGTGCCAGCAGCCAAGAGGGAGGGGTTTCACCCCTCCACTTT. It codes for CASSQEGGVSPLHF.

In regard to this clone: The sample carries other DNA sequences with the same CDR3. CDR3 amino acids: CASSPGQQETQYF. The CDR3 DNA is TGTGCCAGCTCCCCTGGGCAGCAAGAGACCCAGTACTTC. The chain links TRBV18 to TRBJ2-5; D unclear. The CDR3 sequence is 13 residues long. The germline CDR1 and CDR2 sequences are KGHSH and LQKENI. The germline V and J ends were trimmed by 6 bases and 2 bases, with 10 bases remaining between them.

The chain uses TRBV11-1 and TRBJ2-1, with D perhaps matching TRBD2 (6 bases). CDR1 is SGHAT and CDR2 is FQDESV in the germline V gene (reference sequence). Trimming removed 3 bases at V and 5 bases at J, with 14 bases between. The CDR3 sequence is 15 residues long. The CDR3 nucleotides read TGTGCCAGCAGCTTTGTGGCTTCGGGGGACAATGAGCAGTTCTTC. This gives the protein CASSFVASGDNEQFF.

The chain joins TRBV12-3 or TRBV12-4 to TRBJ2-1; D ambiguous. The CDR3 contains 12 residues. Between the trimmed V and J ends, which lost 7 bases and 9 bases, there was a span of 13 bases. Here the CDR3 reads CASNRGLGEQFF. The CDR3 DNA reads TGTGCCAGCAACCGCGGTTTAGGTGAGCAGTTCTTC.

The V call is TRBV13, the J call TRBJ2-2, with 9 bases identical to TRBD1. With V trimmed by 6 bases and J by 3 bases, 8 bases remained unmatched. The CDR3 extends over 16 amino acids. From germline, CDR1 is PRHDT and CDR2 FYEKMQ (reference sequence). For the CDR3, the DNA is TGTGCCAGCAGTTCCACAGGGGGCCGGGACACCGGGGAGCTGTTTTTT. It is translated as CASSSTGGRDTGELFF.

The J gene is TRBJ1-5, the V gene TRBV6-2 or TRBV6-3; a weak D match, TRBD1 (5 bases). The CDR3 length is 15 residues. Trimming left V 0 bases short and J 6 bases short, with 12 bases between. In germline, CDR1 is MNHEY, CDR2 SVGEGT. The CDR3 DNA follows: TGTGCCAGCAGTTACTCACCGGGGGTTGGTCAGCCCCAGCATTTT. It translates to CASSYSPGVGQPQHF.

The chain joins TRBV18 to TRBJ1-1, with D possibly matching TRBD1 (5 bases). V dropped 3 bases and J dropped 4 bases, with 15 bases sitting between them. Germline values: CDR1 KGHSH, CDR2 LQKENI. The CDR3 contains 15 residues. CDR3 in DNA: TGTGCCAGCTCACCGTCCAGGGTCCGGAGCACTGAAGCTTTCTTT. Its protein product is CASSPSRVRSTEAFF.

This clone was recorded only once. The gene calls are TRBV29-1 and TRBJ2-7; the D gene is possibly TRBD2 (6 bases). Germline V gives CDR1 SQVTM, CDR2 ANQGSEA. With 4 bases removed from V and 6 bases from J, the gap between germline ends came to 22 bases. The CDR3 is made up of 15 amino acids. The CDR3 loop is CSVGKLGGPRGEQYF. The CDR3 DNA reads as TGCAGCGTTGGGAAGCTCGGAGGGCCCCGAGGCGAGCAGTACTTC.

With regard to this clone: The same CDR3 is also encoded by other DNA sequences in this sample. This rearrangement joins TRBV6-1 to TRBJ2-3; 8 nucleotides match TRBD2. Per the germline V gene, CDR1 is MNHNS and CDR2 is SASEGT. The CDR3 is made up of 15 amino acids. V gave up 1 base and J gave up 5 bases; unmatched junction bases: 5. CDR3 amino acids: CASSEGSGGQDTQYF. The CDR3 coding sequence is TGTGCCAGCAGTGAAGGAAGCGGGGGTCAAGATACGCAGTATTTT.

The chain combines TRBV4-2 with TRBJ2-4, with a weak D call TRBD1 (6 bases). Germline V lookup: CDR1 LGHNA, CDR2 YNFKEQ. V shed 4 bases and J shed 0 bases, with 25 bases lying between them. The CDR3 is made up of 20 amino acids. The CDR3 loop is CASSPIGGADHSLAKNIQYF. CDR3 DNA sequence: TGTGCCAGCAGCCCAATAGGGGGAGCCGACCATTCCCTAGCCAAAAACATTCAGTACTTC.

This clone occurred a few times. The chain uses TRBV7-9 and TRBJ2-7; 7 bases map to TRBD1. The CDR3 totals 14 residues. Germline-derived CDR1 and CDR2 are SEHNR and FQNEAQ (reference sequence). The trim removed 4 bases at V and 2 bases at J, leaving 5 bases unmatched. CDR3: CASSYDRVPYEQYF. CDR3 DNA sequence: TGTGCCAGCAGCTACGACAGGGTACCCTACGAGCAGTACTTC.

The rearrangement uses TRBV5-1 and TRBJ2-3, with 7 bases matching TRBD1. Germline-derived CDR1 and CDR2 are SGHRS and YFSETQ. V was pared by 4 bases and J by 2 bases, with 7 bases of the junction left unmatched. The CDR3 runs 15 residues. The CDR3 here is CASSEQGTHTDTQYF. In nucleotides, the CDR3 is TGCGCCAGCAGCGAACAGGGGACACACACAGATACGCAGTATTTT.

J is TRBJ2-7 and V is TRBV27, with a tentative D call TRBD1 (5 bases). In germline, CDR1 is MNHEY, CDR2 SMNVEV (reference sequence). V gave up 7 bases and J gave up 3 bases, with 16 bases separating them. The CDR3 is made up of 14 amino acids. The CDR3 DNA follows: TGTGCCAGCATGGGGAAGGCAGGGTACTACGAGCAGTACTTC. Translated, it gives CASMGKAGYYEQYF.

The rearrangement links TRBV24-1 to TRBJ2-3, with unresolved D. Germline CDR1 reads KGHDR; CDR2 reads SFDVKD. This CDR3 contains 13 residues. V lost 3 bases to trimming and J lost 0 bases, with 3 bases between them. CDR3 DNA: TGTGCCACCAGTGATCCGAGCACAGATACGCAGTATTTT. This sequence encodes CATSDPSTDTQYF.

The chain has TRBV11-2 and TRBJ2-7; 7 bases fit TRBD2. V was clipped by 5 bases and J by 5 bases; unmatched bases: 9. The germline CDR1 and CDR2 sequences are SGHAT and FQNNGV. This CDR3 region has 14 residues. CDR3 nucleotide sequence: TGTGCCAGCAGCCGACTTGGGAGGGTCGACGAGCAGTACTTC. Amino acid sequence: CASSRLGRVDEQYF.

There are a few counts of this clone. The chain combines TRBV6-4 with TRBJ2-4; 13 nucleotides agree with TRBD2. Trimming removed 0 bases from V and 0 bases from J; junction bases left unmatched: 5. CDR3 length equals 19 residues. Germline V gene data show CDR1 as MRHNA and CDR2 as SNTAGT. This chain's CDR3 is CASSDSTSGRLGAKNIQYF. For the CDR3, the DNA is TGTGCCAGCAGTGACTCGACTAGCGGGAGGCTGGGAGCCAAAAACATTCAGTACTTC.

The genes are TRBV7-8 and TRBJ1-5, with 10 bases lining up with TRBD1. Per germline, CDR1 SGHVS and CDR2 FQNEAQ. V shed 4 bases, J shed 5 bases, and the junction held 5 bases outside the gene matches. The CDR3 is made up of 15 amino acids. The CDR3 loop is CASSYYGTGDQPQHF. DNA of the CDR3: TGTGCCAGCAGCTATTATGGGACAGGGGATCAGCCCCAGCATTTT.

This clone was counted a few times. The same CDR3 is also encoded by other DNA sequences in this sample. The chain joins TRBV7-9 to TRBJ2-3; D call uncertain. The CDR3 is 14 residues long. Trimming cost V 3 bases and J 1 base, with 8 bases left between them. Germline CDR1 SEHNR, CDR2 FQNEAQ (reference sequence). As DNA, the CDR3 is TGTGCCAGCAGCTTCAATCAGGGCACAGATACGCAGTATTTT. Protein: CASSFNQGTDTQYF.

V is TRBV9 and J is TRBJ2-2, with 9 bases fitting TRBD1. The CDR3 covers 16 residues. The germline V gene has CDR1 SGDLS and CDR2 YYNGEE. The V gene end was trimmed by 3 bases and the J gene end by 6 bases; junction bases not matched to a gene: 9. The CDR3 bases are TGTGCCAGCAGCGGGACAGGGGCTCCGCATCCCGGGGAGCTGTTTTTT. It codes for CASSGTGAPHPGELFF. The complete variable domain, with remaining parts taken from reference TRBV9 and TRBJ2-2, reads DSGVTQTPKHLITATGQRVTLRCSPRSGDLSVYWYQQSLDQGLQFLIQYYNGEERAKGNILERFSAQQFPDLHSELNLSSLELGDSALYFCASSGTGAPHPGELFFGEGSRLTVL.

The chain uses TRBV18 and TRBJ1-6; D might be TRBD1 (5 bases). Trimming cost V 3 bases and J 7 bases, with 13 bases left between them. In germline, CDR1 is KGHSH, CDR2 LQKENI. CDR3 length equals 15 residues. In DNA form, the CDR3 reads TGTGCCAGCTCACCGACAGTTGATGGAAATTCACCCCTCCACTTT. Translated: CASSPTVDGNSPLHF.